Sequencing of this T cell receptor (beta chain) was carried out in a study of radiation and T cells in renal cell carcinoma. V lost 0 bases, J lost 9 bases, and 8 bases stayed unmatched. The CDR3 runs 17 residues. Germline assignment: CDR1 SGHRS and CDR2 YFSETQ. Sequenced by immunoSEQ multiplex PCR; TCRdb stores in-frame clones only, minus some. This table holds more than 95,000 clones, approximately 85% found once. Specified time point: blood 2 weeks post-SBRT. The treatment denotes: 15 Gy SBRT to primary tumor, nephrectomy 4 weeks later. The patient's renal cell carcinoma had clear cell pathology. Sample: blood, taken from a patient whose treatment included radiotherapy and nephrectomy. The clonotype was recovered from a man in his fifties with renal cell carcinoma. The chain links TRBV5-1 to TRBJ2-1; TRBD2 matches at 14 bases. The CDR3 loop is CASSLDPGLAGDTEQFF. In DNA form, the CDR3 reads TGCGCCAGCAGCTTGGACCCGGGACTAGCGGGAGATACTGAGCAGTTCTTC.